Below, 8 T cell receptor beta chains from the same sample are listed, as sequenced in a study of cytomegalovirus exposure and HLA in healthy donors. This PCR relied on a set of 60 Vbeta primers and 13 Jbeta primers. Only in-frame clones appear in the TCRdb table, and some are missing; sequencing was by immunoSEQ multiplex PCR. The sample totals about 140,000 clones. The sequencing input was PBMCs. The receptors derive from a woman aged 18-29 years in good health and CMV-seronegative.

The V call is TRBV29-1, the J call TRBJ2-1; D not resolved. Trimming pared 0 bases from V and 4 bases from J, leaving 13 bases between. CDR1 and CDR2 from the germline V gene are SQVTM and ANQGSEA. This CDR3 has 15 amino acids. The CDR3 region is CSVEDPRSPYNEQFF. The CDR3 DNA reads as TGCAGCGTTGAAGATCCCAGGTCCCCGTACAATGAGCAGTTCTTC.

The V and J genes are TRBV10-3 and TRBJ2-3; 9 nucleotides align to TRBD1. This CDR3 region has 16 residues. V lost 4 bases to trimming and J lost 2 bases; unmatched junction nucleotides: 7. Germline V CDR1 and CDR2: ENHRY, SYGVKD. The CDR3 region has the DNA TGTGCCATCAGTGGGGCCGGGACAGGGAACACAGATACGCAGTATTTT. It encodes CAISGAGTGNTDTQYF.

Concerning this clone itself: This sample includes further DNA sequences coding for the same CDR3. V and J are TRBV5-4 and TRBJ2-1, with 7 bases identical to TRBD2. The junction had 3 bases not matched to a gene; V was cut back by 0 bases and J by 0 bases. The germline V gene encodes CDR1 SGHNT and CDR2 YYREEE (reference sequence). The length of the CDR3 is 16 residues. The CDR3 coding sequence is TGTGCCAGCAGCTTGGGTGGCGGGAGCTCCTACAATGAGCAGTTCTTC. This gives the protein CASSLGGGSSYNEQFF.

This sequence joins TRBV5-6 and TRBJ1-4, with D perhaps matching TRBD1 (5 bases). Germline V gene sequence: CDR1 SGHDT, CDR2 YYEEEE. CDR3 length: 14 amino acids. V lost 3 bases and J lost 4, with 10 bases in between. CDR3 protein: CASSSGGDNEKLFF. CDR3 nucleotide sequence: TGTGCCAGCAGCTCCGGAGGGGATAATGAAAAACTGTTTTTT.

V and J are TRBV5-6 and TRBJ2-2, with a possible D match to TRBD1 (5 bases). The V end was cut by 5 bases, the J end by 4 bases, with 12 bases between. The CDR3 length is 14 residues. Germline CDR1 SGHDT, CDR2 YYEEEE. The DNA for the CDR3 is TGTGCCAGCAGACCGACAGCTTCCACCGGGGAGCTGTTTTTT. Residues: CASRPTASTGELFF.

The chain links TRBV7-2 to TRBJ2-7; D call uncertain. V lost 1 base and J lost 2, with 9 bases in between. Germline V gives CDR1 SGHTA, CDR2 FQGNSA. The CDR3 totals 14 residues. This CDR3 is CASSLEWRTYEQYV. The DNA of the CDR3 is TGTGCCAGCAGCTTAGAGTGGAGAACCTACGAGCAGTACGTC.

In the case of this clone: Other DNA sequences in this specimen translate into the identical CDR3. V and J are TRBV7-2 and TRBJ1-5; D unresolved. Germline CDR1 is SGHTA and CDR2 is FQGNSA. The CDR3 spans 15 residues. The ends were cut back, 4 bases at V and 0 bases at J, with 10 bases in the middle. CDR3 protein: CASSSDYYSNQPQHF. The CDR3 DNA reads TGTGCCAGCAGCTCCGATTACTATAGCAATCAGCCCCAGCATTTT.

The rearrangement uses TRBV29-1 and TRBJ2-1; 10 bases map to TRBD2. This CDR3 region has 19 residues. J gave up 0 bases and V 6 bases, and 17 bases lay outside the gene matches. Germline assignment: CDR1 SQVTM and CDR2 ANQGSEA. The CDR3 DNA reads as TGCAGCGTGGAGAGAGCGGGAGGGCCGGTGGGTAGCTCCTACAATGAGCAGTTCTTC. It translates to CSVERAGGPVGSSYNEQFF.